This T cell receptor (beta chain) stems from a study of cytomegalovirus exposure and HLA in healthy donors. Study information: Earlier sequencing of around 190 million T cells yielded roughly 120 million unique TCR beta sequences.

The CDR3 consists of 12 residues. Trimming at V came to 3 bases and at J to 5 bases, leaving 4 bases not matched to a gene. In germline, CDR1 is GTSNPN, CDR2 SVGIG (reference sequence). The PCR employed 60 Vbeta primers together with 13 Jbeta primers. Clones were read by immunoSEQ multiplex PCR, and TCRdb kept only the in-frame ones, dropping some. This table has about 99,000 clones, 60% to 80% appearing once. The origin of this receptor is a man in his forties in good health and CMV-seronegative. The sequenced material came from PBMCs. The chain is built from TRBV30 and TRBJ2-7; 7 bases are shared with TRBD1. The CDR3 DNA sequence: TGTGCCTGGAGCCTACAGGGGAACGAGCAGTACTTC. This codes for CAWSLQGNEQYF.